This T cell receptor (beta chain) is drawn from a study of cytomegalovirus exposure and HLA in healthy donors. V was clipped by 6 bases and J by 4 bases; unmatched bases: 10. This CDR3 has 16 amino acids. Germline loops: CDR1 SGHAT, CDR2 FQNNGV. The study ran its PCR with 60 Vbeta and 13 Jbeta primers. Sequenced by immunoSEQ multiplex PCR; TCRdb stores in-frame clones only, minus some. The data contain under 200,000 clones, about 79% of them seen just once; the ten biggest clones take up about 2%. Sequenced material: PBMCs. This chain connects TRBV11-2 to TRBJ1-2; 11 bases map to TRBD1. This receptor was taken from a woman between 45 and 65 years old in good health and CMV-seronegative. Here the CDR3 reads CASSPGTGGFAYGYTF. The CDR3 coding sequence is TGTGCCAGCAGTCCCGGGACAGGGGGATTTGCCTATGGCTACACCTTC.